The sequence of this TCR beta chain was determined in a study of technical replicates of blood from a handful of donors. Assay used: immunoSEQ multiplex PCR; TCRdb lists only in-frame clones, some missing. The table records 95,000 to 100,000 clones, 96% of them present only once. Losses at the gene ends were 5 bases for V and 6 bases for J; bases not matched to a gene: 8. Germline V gene lookup returns CDR1 SGHTA and CDR2 FQGNSA. CDR3 length: 16 residues. The specimen sequenced was T cells isolated from PBMCs. The chain joins TRBV7-2 to TRBJ2-2, with 11 bases identical to TRBD1. This TCR was recovered from a human donor in good health. The CDR3 nucleotides read TGTGCCAGCAGCCCCAGGACAGGGGGCTGGTCCGGGGAGCTGTTTTTT. This sequence encodes CASSPRTGGWSGELFF. Drawing the rest from reference TRBV7-2 and TRBJ2-2, the complete variable domain is GAGVSQSPSNKVTEKGKDVELRCDPISGHTALYWYRQSLGQGLEFLIYFQGNSAPDKSGLPSDRFSAERTGGSVSTLTIQRTQQEDSAVYLCASSPRTGGWSGELFFGEGSRLTVL.